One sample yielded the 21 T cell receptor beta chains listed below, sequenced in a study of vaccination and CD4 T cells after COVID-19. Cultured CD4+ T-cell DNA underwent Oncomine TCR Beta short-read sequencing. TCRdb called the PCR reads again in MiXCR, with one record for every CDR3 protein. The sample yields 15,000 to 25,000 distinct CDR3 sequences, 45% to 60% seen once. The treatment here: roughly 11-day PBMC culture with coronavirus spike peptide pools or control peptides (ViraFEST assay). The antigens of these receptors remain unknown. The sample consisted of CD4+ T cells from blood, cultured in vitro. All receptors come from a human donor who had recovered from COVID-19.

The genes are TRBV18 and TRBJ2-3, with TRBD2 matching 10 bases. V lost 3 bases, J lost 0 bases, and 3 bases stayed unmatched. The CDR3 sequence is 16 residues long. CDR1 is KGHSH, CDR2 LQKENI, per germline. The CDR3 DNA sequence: TGTGCCAGCTCACCTTTAGCGGGGGGCAGCACAGATACGCAGTATTTT. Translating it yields CASSPLAGGSTDTQYF.

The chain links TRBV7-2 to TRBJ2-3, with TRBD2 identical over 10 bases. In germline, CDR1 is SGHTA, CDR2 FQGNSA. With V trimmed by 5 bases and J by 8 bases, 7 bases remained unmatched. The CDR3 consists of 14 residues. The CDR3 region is CASSPLAGAGTQYF. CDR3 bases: TGTGCCAGCAGCCCCCTAGCGGGAGCGGGTACGCAGTATTTT.

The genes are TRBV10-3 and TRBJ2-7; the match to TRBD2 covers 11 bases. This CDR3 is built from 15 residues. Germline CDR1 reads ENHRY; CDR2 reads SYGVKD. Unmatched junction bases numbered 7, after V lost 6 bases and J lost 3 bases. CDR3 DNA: TGTGCCATCAGGAAGACTAGCGGGATGGGCTACGAGCAGTACTTC. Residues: CAIRKTSGMGYEQYF.

In DNA, the CDR3 is TGTGCCAGCAGTGACGGGACGCTAAGCTATGAGCAGTTCTTC. This translates into CASSDGTLSYEQFF. The chain couples TRBV2 to TRBJ2-1; D tentatively fits TRBD1 or TRBD2 (5 bases each). This CDR3 spans 14 amino acids. V lost 3 bases and J lost 8, with 14 bases in between. Per the germline V gene, CDR1 is SNHLY and CDR2 is FYNNEI.

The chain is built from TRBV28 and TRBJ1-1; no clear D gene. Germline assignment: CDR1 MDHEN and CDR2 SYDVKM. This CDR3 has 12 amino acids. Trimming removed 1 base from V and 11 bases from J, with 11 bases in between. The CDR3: CASSLLADAAFF. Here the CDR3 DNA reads TGTGCCAGCAGTTTATTGGCAGATGCCGCTTTCTTT.

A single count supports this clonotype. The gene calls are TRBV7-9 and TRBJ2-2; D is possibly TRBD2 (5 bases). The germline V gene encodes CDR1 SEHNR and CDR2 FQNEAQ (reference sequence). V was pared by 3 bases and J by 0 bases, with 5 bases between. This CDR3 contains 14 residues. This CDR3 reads CASSFSANTGELFF. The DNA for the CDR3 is TGTGCCAGCAGCTTTAGCGCGAACACCGGGGAGCTGTTTTTT.

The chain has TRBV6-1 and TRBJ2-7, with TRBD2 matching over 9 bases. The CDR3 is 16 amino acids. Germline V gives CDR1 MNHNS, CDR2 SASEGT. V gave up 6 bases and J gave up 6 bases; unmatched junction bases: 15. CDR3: CASRPGGSGRGREQYF. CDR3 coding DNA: TGTGCCAGCAGACCTGGCGGTAGCGGGAGAGGTCGCGAGCAGTACTTC.

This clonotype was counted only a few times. CDR3 sequence reads: CASSSNRGSNEQYF. The DNA for the CDR3 is TGTGCCAGCAGCTCGAACAGGGGGAGCAACGAGCAGTACTTC. The chain is built from TRBV7-8 and TRBJ2-7; 8 positions match TRBD1. There are 14 residues in the CDR3. Germline CDR1 is SGHVS and CDR2 is FQNEAQ. V shed 4 bases, J shed 5 bases, and the junction held 7 bases outside the gene matches.

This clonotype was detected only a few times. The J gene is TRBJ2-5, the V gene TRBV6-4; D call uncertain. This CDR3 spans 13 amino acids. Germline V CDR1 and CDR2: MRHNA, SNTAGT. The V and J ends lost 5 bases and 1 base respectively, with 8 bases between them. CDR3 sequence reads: CASSYTTQETQYF. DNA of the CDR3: TGTGCCAGCAGTTATACTACCCAAGAGACCCAGTACTTC.

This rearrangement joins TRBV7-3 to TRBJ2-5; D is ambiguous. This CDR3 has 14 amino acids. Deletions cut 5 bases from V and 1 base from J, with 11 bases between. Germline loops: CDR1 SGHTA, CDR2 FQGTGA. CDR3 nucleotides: TGTGCCAGCAGCCCAACGGGCCTCCAAGAGACCCAGTACTTC. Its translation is CASSPTGLQETQYF.

CDR3 sequence: CASFRTGLSYEQYF. The CDR3 region has the DNA TGTGCCAGCTTTAGGACAGGTCTCTCCTACGAGCAGTACTTC. J is TRBJ2-7 and V is TRBV2; TRBD1 matches at 7 bases. Losses at the gene ends were 8 bases for V and 0 bases for J; bases not matched to a gene: 7. Germline CDR1 reads SNHLY; CDR2 reads FYNNEI. This CDR3 spans 14 amino acids.

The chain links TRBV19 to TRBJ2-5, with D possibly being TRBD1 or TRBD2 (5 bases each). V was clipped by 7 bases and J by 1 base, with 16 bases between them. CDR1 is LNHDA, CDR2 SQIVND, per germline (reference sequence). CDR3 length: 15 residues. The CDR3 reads CASKLRDRRQETQYF. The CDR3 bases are TGTGCCAGTAAACTCAGGGACCGGCGCCAAGAGACCCAGTACTTC.

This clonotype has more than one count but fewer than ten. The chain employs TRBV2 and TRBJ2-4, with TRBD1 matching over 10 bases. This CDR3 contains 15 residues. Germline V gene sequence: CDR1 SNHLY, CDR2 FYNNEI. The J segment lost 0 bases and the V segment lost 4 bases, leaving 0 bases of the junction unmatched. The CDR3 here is CASSGTGGAKNIQYF. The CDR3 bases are TGTGCCAGCAGTGGGACAGGGGGAGCCAAAAACATTCAGTACTTC.

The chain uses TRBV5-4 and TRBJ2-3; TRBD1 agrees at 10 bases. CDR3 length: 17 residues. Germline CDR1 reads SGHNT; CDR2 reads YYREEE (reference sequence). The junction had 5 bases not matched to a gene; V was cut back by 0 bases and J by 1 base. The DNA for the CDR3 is TGTGCCAGCAGCTTGGCTTCCGGGACAGGGGGCACAGATACGCAGTATTTT. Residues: CASSLASGTGGTDTQYF.

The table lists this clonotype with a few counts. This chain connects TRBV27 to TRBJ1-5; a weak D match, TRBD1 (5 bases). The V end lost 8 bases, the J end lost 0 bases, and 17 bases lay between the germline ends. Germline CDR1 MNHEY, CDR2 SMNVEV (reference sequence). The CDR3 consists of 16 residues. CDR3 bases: TGTGCCAGCGCCAGGACGGGGCCTTATAGCAATCAGCCCCAGCATTTT. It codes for CASARTGPYSNQPQHF.

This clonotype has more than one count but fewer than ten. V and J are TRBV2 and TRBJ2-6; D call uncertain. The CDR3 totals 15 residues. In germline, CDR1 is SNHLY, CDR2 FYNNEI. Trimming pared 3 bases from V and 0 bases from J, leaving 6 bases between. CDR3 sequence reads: CASSDSTSGANVLTF. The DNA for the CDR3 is TGTGCCAGCAGTGACTCTACCTCTGGGGCCAACGTCCTGACTTTC.

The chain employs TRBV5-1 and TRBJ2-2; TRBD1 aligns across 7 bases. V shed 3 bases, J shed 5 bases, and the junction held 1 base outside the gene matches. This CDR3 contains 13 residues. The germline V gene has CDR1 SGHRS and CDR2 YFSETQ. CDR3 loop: CASSSGQTGELFF. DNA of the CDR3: TGCGCCAGCAGCTCGGGACAGACCGGGGAGCTGTTTTTT.

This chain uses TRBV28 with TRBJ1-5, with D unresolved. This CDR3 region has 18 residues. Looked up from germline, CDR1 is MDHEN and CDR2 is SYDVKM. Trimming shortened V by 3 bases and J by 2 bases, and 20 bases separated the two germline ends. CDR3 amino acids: CASSFYGSRSIGNQPQHF. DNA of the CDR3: TGTGCCAGCAGTTTTTATGGCAGCCGCTCGATTGGCAATCAGCCCCAGCATTTT.

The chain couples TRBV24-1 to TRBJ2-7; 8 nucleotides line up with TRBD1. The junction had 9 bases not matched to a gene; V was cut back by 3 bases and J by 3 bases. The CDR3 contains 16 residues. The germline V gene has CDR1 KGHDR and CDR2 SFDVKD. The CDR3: CATSDTRQGPYYEQYF. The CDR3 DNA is TGTGCCACCAGTGATACAAGACAGGGGCCCTACTACGAGCAGTACTTC.

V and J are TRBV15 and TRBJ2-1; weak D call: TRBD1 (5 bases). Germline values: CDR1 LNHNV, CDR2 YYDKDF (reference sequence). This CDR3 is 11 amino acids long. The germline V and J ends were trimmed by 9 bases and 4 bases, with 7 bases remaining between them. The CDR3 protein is CATGRYNEQFF. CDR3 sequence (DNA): TGTGCCACGGGGCGGTACAATGAGCAGTTCTTC.

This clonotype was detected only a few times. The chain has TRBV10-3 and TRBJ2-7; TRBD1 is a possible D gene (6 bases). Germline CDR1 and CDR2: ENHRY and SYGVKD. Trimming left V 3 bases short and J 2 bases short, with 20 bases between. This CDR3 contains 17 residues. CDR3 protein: CAISDPTGTQRTYEQYF. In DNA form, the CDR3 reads TGTGCCATCAGTGACCCGACGGGGACACAAAGGACCTACGAGCAGTACTTC.